One sample yielded the 23 T cell receptor beta chains listed below, sequenced in a study of cytomegalovirus exposure and HLA in healthy donors. PCR involved 60 Vbeta and 13 Jbeta primers. Only in-frame clones appear in the TCRdb table, and some are missing; sequencing was by immunoSEQ multiplex PCR. The table shows 100,000 to 150,000 clones, with around three quarters occurring only once. Sample: PBMCs. The origin of the receptors is a woman aged 40 to 50 in good health and CMV-seropositive.

Worth noting for this clone: One junction end disagrees with the germline gene, perhaps due to a read error. J is TRBJ2-7 and V is TRBV7-2; the D gene is possibly TRBD1 (6 bases). The V gene's germline CDR1 is SGHTA and CDR2 FQGNSA. This CDR3 comprises 13 residues. The CDR3 sequence is CASSLVMDSRKNF. In DNA form, the CDR3 reads TGTGCCAGCAGCTTAGTGATGGACAGCCGAAAGAACTTC. The full variable domain, with the rest looked up from reference TRBV7-2 and TRBJ2-7, is GAGVSQSPSNKVTEKGKDVELRCDPISGHTALYWYRQSLGQGLEFLIYFQGNSAPDKSGLPSDRFSAERTGGSVSTLTIQRTQQEDSAVYLCASSLVMDSRKNFGPGTRLTVT.

The chain couples TRBV11-2 to TRBJ2-7, with no clear D. Between the trimmed V and J ends, which lost 5 bases and 7 bases, there was a span of 9 bases. This CDR3 comprises 11 residues. The germline V gene has CDR1 SGHAT and CDR2 FQNNGV. CDR3 protein: CASSISLEQYF. The CDR3, as DNA: TGTGCCAGCAGCATAAGTCTAGAGCAGTACTTC.

This sequence joins TRBV2 and TRBJ1-4; D perhaps matches TRBD1 (6 bases). Trimming removed 5 bases at V and 7 bases at J, with 14 bases between. The CDR3 runs to 14 residues. Germline V gene sequence: CDR1 SNHLY, CDR2 FYNNEI. The CDR3 here is CASSPTGLGEKLFF. The CDR3 nucleotides read TGTGCCAGCAGTCCGACAGGTCTCGGTGAAAAACTGTTTTTT.

The DNA for the CDR3 is TGTGCCATCAGTTCCCGACTAGCGGGAGAGGAGAGCCAAGAGACCCAGTACTTC. Translating it yields CAISSRLAGEESQETQYF. The chain is built from TRBV10-3 and TRBJ2-5; 12 bases agree with TRBD2. The trim removed 5 bases at V and 1 base at J, leaving 11 bases unmatched. The germline V gene encodes CDR1 ENHRY and CDR2 SYGVKD. This CDR3 has 18 amino acids.

V is TRBV11-2 and J is TRBJ2-5; 11 nucleotides match TRBD2. The end of the DNA is better explained by TRBJ2-7, so the J call may be wrong. CDR1 is SGHAT and CDR2 is FQNNGV in the germline V gene. The CDR3 is made up of 14 amino acids. The CDR3 coding sequence is TGTGCCAGCAGCGCCTTAGCGGGAGGGTTCGAGCAGTACTTC. Protein product: CASSALAGGFEQYF.

The rearrangement links TRBV5-4 to TRBJ1-4; D possibly corresponds to TRBD1 (5 bases). CDR3 size: 15 residues. V was pared by 0 bases and J by 2 bases, with 8 bases between. Germline V gives CDR1 SGHNT, CDR2 YYREEE (reference sequence). The CDR3 nucleotides are TGTGCCAGCAGCTTGGGCGGGACCACTAATGAAAAACTGTTTTTT. This gives the protein CASSLGGTTNEKLFF.

The chain recombines TRBV7-2 with TRBJ2-1; 9 bases are shared with TRBD2. Germline loops: CDR1 SGHTA, CDR2 FQGNSA. The V segment lost 3 bases and the J segment 1 base; nucleotides outside the gene matches: 1. The CDR3 runs to 15 residues. The CDR3 nucleotides are TGTGCCAGCAGCTTTCTAGCGGGATCCTACAATGAGCAGTTCTTC. It is translated as CASSFLAGSYNEQFF.

V usage is TRBV6-1 and J usage is TRBJ2-1, with TRBD1 identical over 7 bases. Trimming cost V 4 bases and J 5 bases; bases outside gene matches: 8. This CDR3 spans 15 amino acids. In germline, CDR1 is MNHNS, CDR2 SASEGT. CDR3 protein: CASSVVQGSHNEQFF. CDR3 DNA: TGTGCCAGCAGTGTCGTACAGGGGTCCCACAATGAGCAGTTCTTC.

The chain has TRBV2 and TRBJ2-5; maybe TRBD2 (6 bases). The CDR3 has 14 residues. V gave up 6 bases and J gave up 11 bases, with 22 bases separating them. CDR1 SNHLY and CDR2 FYNNEI come from the germline V gene. The CDR3 DNA reads TGTGCCAGCAGCATTGGGGCCCCGTCGGGGGAGCAGTACTTC. It specifies CASSIGAPSGEQYF.

The genes are TRBV19 and TRBJ2-1, with TRBD1 matching 7 bases. V trimming: 5 bases; J trimming: 4 bases; junction bases outside the gene matches: 5. Germline CDR1 and CDR2: LNHDA and SQIVND (reference sequence). This CDR3 is built from 14 residues. The CDR3 nucleotides are TGTGCCAGTAGTGAACAGGGGTTATACAATGAGCAGTTCTTC. It translates to CASSEQGLYNEQFF.

The chain couples TRBV9 to TRBJ2-3; 10 nucleotides match TRBD1. V lost 3 bases, J lost 2 bases, and 15 bases stayed unmatched. There are 19 residues in the CDR3. The germline V gene has CDR1 SGDLS and CDR2 YYNGEE. For the CDR3, the DNA is TGTGCCAGCAGCGCCACCCCGCCGGGACAGGGGTGGGACACAGATACGCAGTATTTT. Translated: CASSATPPGQGWDTDTQYF.

The gene calls are TRBV6-4 and TRBJ1-5, with D hard to call. V was clipped by 11 bases and J by 6 bases, with 17 bases between them. The CDR3 has 13 residues. Germline V gene lookup returns CDR1 MRHNA and CDR2 SNTAGT. CDR3 sequence: CAGGRGLVQPQHF. The CDR3 nucleotides are TGTGCCGGAGGGAGAGGCCTAGTTCAGCCCCAGCATTTT.

This sequence joins TRBV27 and TRBJ2-5, with a possible D match to TRBD2 (5 bases). The CDR3 is 15 amino acids. Between the trimmed V and J ends, which lost 4 bases and 5 bases, there was a span of 17 bases. Germline CDR1 is MNHEY and CDR2 is SMNVEV (reference sequence). Written as DNA, the CDR3 is TGTGCCAGCAGTTCCCCCGGACTCGTCCCGGAGACCCAGTACTTC. Residues: CASSSPGLVPETQYF.

The chain is built from TRBV6-5 and TRBJ1-6, with TRBD1 as a possible D gene (5 bases). The V end lost 6 bases, the J end lost 8 bases, and 17 bases lay between the germline ends. This CDR3 has 15 residues. The germline CDR1 and CDR2 sequences are MNHEY and SVGAGI. The CDR3 DNA reads as TGTGCCAGCAGAAACCCGACGGGGGAACATTCACCCCTCCACTTT. As protein: CASRNPTGEHSPLHF.

The chain is built from TRBV7-9 and TRBJ2-7; 7 positions match TRBD2. Germline CDR1 reads SEHNR; CDR2 reads FQNEAQ (reference sequence). V lost 6 bases to trimming and J lost 3 bases; unmatched junction nucleotides: 17. The CDR3 has 17 amino acids. The CDR3 loop reads CASSSGIAGGVFYEQYF. CDR3 coding DNA: TGTGCCAGCAGTTCGGGGATAGCGGGCGGAGTCTTCTACGAGCAGTACTTC. The full variable domain, in which reference TRBV7-9 and TRBJ2-7 provide the parts outside the CDR3, is DTGVSQNPRHKITKRGQNVTFRCDPISEHNRLYWYRQTLGQGPEFLTYFQNEAQLEKSRLLSDRFSAERPKGSFSTLEIQRTEQGDSAMYLCASSSGIAGGVFYEQYFGPGTRLTVT.

The chain has TRBV7-8 and TRBJ2-3; TRBD1 matches at 10 bases. CDR3 size: 20 residues. Germline assignment: CDR1 SGHVS and CDR2 FQNEAQ. V gave up 5 bases and J gave up 2 bases; unmatched junction bases: 19. CDR3 bases: TGTGCCAGCAGCGCCCCCCGGGACAGGGGTTCATTGACTGTCACAGATACGCAGTATTTT. The encoded protein is CASSAPRDRGSLTVTDTQYF.

Worth noting for this clone: This specimen includes other DNA sequences encoding the same CDR3. The J gene is TRBJ1-2, the V gene TRBV28; 8 bases match TRBD1. Germline CDR1 is MDHEN and CDR2 is SYDVKM. With V trimmed by 6 bases and J by 1 base, 4 bases remained unmatched. The CDR3 covers 14 residues. The CDR3 bases are TGTGCCAGCAGGGGGACAGGTCTTAACTATGGCTACACCTTC. This codes for CASRGTGLNYGYTF.

The rearrangement uses TRBV7-9 and TRBJ2-1; D remains unclear. Germline CDR1 is SEHNR and CDR2 is FQNEAQ (reference sequence). V was clipped by 5 bases and J by 3 bases, with 2 bases between them. The CDR3 covers 11 residues. This CDR3 is CASSHYNEQFF. In nucleotides, the CDR3 is TGTGCCAGCAGCCACTACAATGAGCAGTTCTTC.

V is TRBV27 and J is TRBJ2-1; 13 bases agree with TRBD2. The CDR3 consists of 16 residues. With V trimmed by 5 bases and J by 6 bases, 7 bases remained unmatched. Germline lookup yields CDR1 MNHEY and CDR2 SMNVEV (reference sequence). The CDR3 spells CASSEYRTSGGNEQFF. The DNA for the CDR3 is TGTGCCAGCAGTGAATACAGGACTAGCGGGGGCAATGAGCAGTTCTTC.

The chain uses TRBV19 and TRBJ2-1, with D tentatively TRBD1 (5 bases). The V and J ends lost 10 bases and 8 bases respectively, with 24 bases between them. Looked up from germline, CDR1 is LNHDA and CDR2 is SQIVND (reference sequence). CDR3 size: 15 residues. CDR3 protein: CATAEPSGAEDEQFF. The CDR3 coding sequence is TGTGCCACCGCCGAACCCAGTGGGGCTGAGGATGAGCAGTTCTTC.

The chain joins TRBV14 to TRBJ2-6; D is unclear. V lost 2 bases and J 0 bases, leaving 5 bases between the germline ends. The CDR3 extends over 15 amino acids. Germline V lookup: CDR1 SGHDN, CDR2 FVKESK. CDR3 bases: TGTGCCAGCAGCCAAAGGAGCTCTGGGGCCAACGTCCTGACTTTC. Protein sequence: CASSQRSSGANVLTF.

The genes are TRBV21-1 and TRBJ1-5. TRBV21-1 is annotated as a pseudogene. This CDR3 has 15 residues. The CDR3 DNA follows: TGTGCCAGCACCGAGGTCCCGATAAGTAATCAGCCCCAGCATTTT. It translates to CASTEVPISNQPQHF.

This clone was detected many times. The rearrangement links TRBV6-6 to TRBJ1-1; 7 bases are a match to TRBD1. V dropped 5 bases and J dropped 6; count of bases not matched to a gene: 3. Germline values: CDR1 MNHNY, CDR2 SVGAGI (reference sequence). This CDR3 region has 12 residues. The CDR3 DNA reads TGTGCCAGCAGTGCCCAGGGGGCTGAAGCTTTCTTT. Translated, it gives CASSAQGAEAFF.